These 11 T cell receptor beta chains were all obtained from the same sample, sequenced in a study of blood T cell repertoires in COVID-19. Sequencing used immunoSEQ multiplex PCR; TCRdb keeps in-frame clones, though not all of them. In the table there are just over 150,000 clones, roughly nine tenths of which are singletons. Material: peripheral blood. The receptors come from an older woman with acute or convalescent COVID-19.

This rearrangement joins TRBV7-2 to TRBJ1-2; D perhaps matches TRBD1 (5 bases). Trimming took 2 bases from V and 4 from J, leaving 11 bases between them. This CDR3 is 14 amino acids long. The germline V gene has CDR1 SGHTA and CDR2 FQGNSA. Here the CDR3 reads CASSLLGRAYGYTF. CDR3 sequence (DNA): TGTGCCAGCAGCTTATTGGGCAGGGCCTATGGCTACACCTTC. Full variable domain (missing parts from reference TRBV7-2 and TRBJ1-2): GAGVSQSPSNKVTEKGKDVELRCDPISGHTALYWYRQSLGQGLEFLIYFQGNSAPDKSGLPSDRFSAERTGGSVSTLTIQRTQQEDSAVYLCASSLLGRAYGYTFGSGTRLTVV.

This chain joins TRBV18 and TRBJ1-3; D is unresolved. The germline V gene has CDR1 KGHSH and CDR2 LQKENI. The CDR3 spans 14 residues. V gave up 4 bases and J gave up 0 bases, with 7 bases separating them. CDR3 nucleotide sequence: TGTGCCAGCTCACTACAGAGCTCTGGAAACACCATATATTTT. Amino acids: CASSLQSSGNTIYF. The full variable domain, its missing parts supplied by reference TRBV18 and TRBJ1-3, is NAGVMQNPRHLVRRRGQEARLRCSPMKGHSHVYWYRQLPEEGLKFMVYLQKENIIDESGMPKERFSAEFPKEGPSILRIQQVVRGDSAAYFCASSLQSSGNTIYFGEGSWLTVV.

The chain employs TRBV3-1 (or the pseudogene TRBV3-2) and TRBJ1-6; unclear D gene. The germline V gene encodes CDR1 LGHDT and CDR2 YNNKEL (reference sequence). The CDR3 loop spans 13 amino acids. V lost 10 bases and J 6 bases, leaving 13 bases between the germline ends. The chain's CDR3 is CATAGNSNSPLHF. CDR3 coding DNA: TGTGCCACGGCGGGAAATTCTAATTCACCCCTCCACTTT.

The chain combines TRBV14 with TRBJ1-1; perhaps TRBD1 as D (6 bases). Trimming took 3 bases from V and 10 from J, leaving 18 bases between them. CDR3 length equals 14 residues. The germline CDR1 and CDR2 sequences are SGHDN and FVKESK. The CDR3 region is CASSHLQGGYGAFF. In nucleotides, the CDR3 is TGTGCCAGCAGCCATCTACAGGGCGGGTACGGAGCTTTCTTT.

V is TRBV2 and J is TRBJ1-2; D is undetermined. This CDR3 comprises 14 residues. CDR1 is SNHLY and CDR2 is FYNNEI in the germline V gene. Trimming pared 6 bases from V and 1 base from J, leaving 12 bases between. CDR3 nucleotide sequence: TGTGCCAGCAGGCAGGCAGGACTTAACTATGGCTACACCTTC. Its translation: CASRQAGLNYGYTF.

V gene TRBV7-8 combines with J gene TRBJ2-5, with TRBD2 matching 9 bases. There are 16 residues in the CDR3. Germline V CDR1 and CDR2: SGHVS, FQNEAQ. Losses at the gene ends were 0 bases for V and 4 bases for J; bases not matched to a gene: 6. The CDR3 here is CASSLAGGGALETQYF. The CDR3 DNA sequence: TGTGCCAGCAGCTTAGCTGGCGGGGGGGCCTTAGAGACCCAGTACTTC.

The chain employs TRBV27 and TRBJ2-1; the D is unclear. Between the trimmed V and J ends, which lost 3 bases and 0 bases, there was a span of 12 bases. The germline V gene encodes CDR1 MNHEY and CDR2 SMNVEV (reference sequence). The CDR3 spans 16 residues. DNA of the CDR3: TGTGCCAGCAGTTTTGAAGCCCTTTCCTCCTACAATGAGCAGTTCTTC. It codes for CASSFEALSSYNEQFF.

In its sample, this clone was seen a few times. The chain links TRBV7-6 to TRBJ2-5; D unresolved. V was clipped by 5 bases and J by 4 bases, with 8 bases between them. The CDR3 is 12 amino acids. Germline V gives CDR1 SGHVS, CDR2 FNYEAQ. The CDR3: CASSQSRETQYF. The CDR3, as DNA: TGTGCCAGCAGCCAGTCTCGAGAGACCCAGTACTTC. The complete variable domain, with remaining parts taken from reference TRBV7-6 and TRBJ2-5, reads GAGVSQSPRYKVTKRGQDVALRCDPISGHVSLYWYRQALGQGPEFLTYFNYEAQQDKSGLPNDRFSAERPEGSISTLTIQRTEQRDSAMYRCASSQSRETQYFGPGTRLLVL.

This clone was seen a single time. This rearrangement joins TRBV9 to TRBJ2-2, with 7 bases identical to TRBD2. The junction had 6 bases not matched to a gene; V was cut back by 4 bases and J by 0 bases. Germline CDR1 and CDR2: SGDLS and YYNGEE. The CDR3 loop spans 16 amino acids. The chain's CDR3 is CASSLWEGANTGELFF. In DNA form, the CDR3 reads TGTGCCAGCAGCTTGTGGGAGGGCGCGAACACCGGGGAGCTGTTTTTT.

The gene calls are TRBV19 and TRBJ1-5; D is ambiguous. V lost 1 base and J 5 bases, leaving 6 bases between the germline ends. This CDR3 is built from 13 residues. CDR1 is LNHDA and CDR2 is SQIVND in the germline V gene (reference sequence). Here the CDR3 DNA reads TGTGCCAGTAGTATAGGCCGGGATCAGCCCCAGCATTTT. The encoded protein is CASSIGRDQPQHF.

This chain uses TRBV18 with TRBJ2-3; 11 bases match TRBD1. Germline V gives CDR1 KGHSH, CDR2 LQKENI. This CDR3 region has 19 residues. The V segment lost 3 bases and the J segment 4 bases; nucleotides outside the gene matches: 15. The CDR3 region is CASSPEPGTGGFRADTQYF. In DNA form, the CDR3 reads TGTGCCAGCTCACCCGAACCCGGGACAGGGGGTTTCAGGGCAGATACGCAGTATTTT.